The next 9 T cell receptor beta chains were all read from a single sample in a study of blood T cell repertoires in COVID-19. Assay used: immunoSEQ multiplex PCR; TCRdb lists only in-frame clones, some missing. The data contain approximately 230,000 clones, 70% to 90% of them singletons. Specimen: peripheral blood. All receptors derive from a man younger than 40 who had recovered from COVID-19.

The rearrangement links TRBV10-3 to TRBJ1-1; TRBD1 might be the D (5 bases). CDR1 is ENHRY, CDR2 SYGVKD, per germline. This CDR3 spans 14 amino acids. Trimming pared 11 bases from V and 4 bases from J, leaving 20 bases between. The CDR3 nucleotides are TGTGCCGCCCGACGGGGGGTAAGGGGCACTGAAGCTTTCTTT. Protein: CAARRGVRGTEAFF.

The J gene is TRBJ1-2, the V gene TRBV13; no clear D. Trimming shortened V by 2 bases and J by 4 bases, and 14 bases separated the two germline ends. Germline loops: CDR1 PRHDT, CDR2 FYEKMQ (reference sequence). The CDR3 sequence is 15 residues long. CDR3 DNA: TGTGCCAGCAGCTTATCTGGCCCCGCGGGCTATGGCTACACCTTC. Protein: CASSLSGPAGYGYTF. The full variable domain, rest sourced from reference TRBV13 and TRBJ1-2, is AAGVIQSPRHLIKEKRETATLKCYPIPRHDTVYWYQQGPGQDPQFLISFYEKMQSDKGSIPDRFSAQQFSDYHSELNMSSLELGDSALYFCASSLSGPAGYGYTFGSGTRLTVV.

The chain uses TRBV6-5 and TRBJ1-1; a weak D match, TRBD1 (6 bases). Germline V lookup: CDR1 MNHEY, CDR2 SVGAGI. This CDR3 comprises 15 residues. The V and J ends lost 3 bases and 5 bases respectively, with 16 bases between them. The CDR3 sequence: CASSYLTGPGTEAFF. CDR3 nucleotide sequence: TGTGCCAGCAGTTATTTGACAGGTCCGGGGACTGAAGCTTTCTTT.

This rearrangement joins TRBV5-4 to TRBJ1-2, with 8 nucleotides matching TRBD1. CDR1 is SGHNT and CDR2 is YYREEE in the germline V gene (reference sequence). J gave up 7 bases and V 4 bases, and 6 bases lay outside the gene matches. The CDR3 spans 13 residues. CDR3 nucleotides: TGTGCCAGCAGCCCCGACAGGGGCGTTGGCTACACCTTC. Translated, it gives CASSPDRGVGYTF.

This chain connects TRBV27 to TRBJ2-7; 7 nucleotides line up with TRBD1. The CDR3 spans 16 residues. With 4 bases clipped from V and 2 bases from J, the junction kept 11 bases outside the gene matches. CDR1 MNHEY and CDR2 SMNVEV come from the germline V gene (reference sequence). CDR3: CASSSPNRGSTYEQYF. The CDR3 DNA is TGTGCCAGCAGTTCCCCTAACAGGGGTTCGACCTACGAGCAGTACTTC.

J is TRBJ2-7 and V is TRBV21-1; the D call TRBD1 from the table was never checked on the DNA. TRBV21-1 is listed as a pseudogene. This CDR3 spans 15 amino acids. The CDR3 DNA reads TGTGCCAGCAGCAAACGGACAGGGGAGGCCTACGAGCAGTACTTC. It yields the protein CASSKRTGEAYEQYF.

The chain uses TRBV29-1 and TRBJ1-2, with TRBD1 matching over 7 bases. Germline assignment: CDR1 SQVTM and CDR2 ANQGSEA. The V gene end was trimmed by 5 bases and the J gene end by 8 bases; junction bases not matched to a gene: 5. The CDR3 length is 11 residues. This chain's CDR3 is CSVLGGEGYTF. The CDR3, as DNA: TGCAGCGTTTTAGGGGGCGAAGGCTACACCTTC.

The V gene is TRBV11-2, the J gene TRBJ1-6; D ambiguous. The V gene's germline CDR1 is SGHAT and CDR2 FQNNGV. V dropped 4 bases and J dropped 9 bases, with 13 bases sitting between them. The length of the CDR3 is 14 residues. This CDR3 reads CASSSREVRSPLHF. The CDR3 nucleotides are TGTGCCAGCAGCTCCCGGGAGGTACGTTCACCCCTCCACTTT.

The CDR3 here is CATSRATYGYTF. CDR3 sequence (DNA): TGTGCCACCAGCAGAGCTACCTATGGCTACACCTTC. The V gene is TRBV15, the J gene TRBJ1-2; D call uncertain. Germline assignment: CDR1 LNHNV and CDR2 YYDKDF (reference sequence). V was trimmed by 1 base and J by 4 bases, leaving 4 bases between them. The CDR3 spans 12 residues.